Detailed here is one TCR beta chain. The record originates from a study of blood T cell repertoires in COVID-19. About the research overall: Sites across the United States, Italy and Spain contributed samples from acute and convalescent COVID-19. The cDNA or gDNA used as material had been derived from T cells, B-cell-depleted T cells, or PBMCs.

Trimming stripped 1 base from V and 4 bases from J, with 8 bases between. This CDR3 is 14 amino acids long. The germline gives CDR1 SEHNR, CDR2 FQNEAQ (reference sequence). TCRdb keeps only in-frame clones here, not all; method: immunoSEQ multiplex PCR. The table records approximately 180,000 clones, 82% of them present only once. This TCR derives from a woman in her 70s with acute or convalescent COVID-19. The specimen was peripheral blood. The genes are TRBV7-9 and TRBJ2-1; D remains ambiguous. The CDR3 reads CASSLVSGYNEQFF. The CDR3 DNA follows: TGTGCCAGCAGCTTAGTCTCAGGATACAATGAGCAGTTCTTC.